This T cell receptor (beta chain) was observed in a study of shared clonotypes between healthy human individuals. Data came from immunoSEQ multiplex PCR; TCRdb stores just in-frame clones and leaves some out. The sample lists fewer than 550,000 clones, about 75% occurring once. The CDR3 runs 16 residues. The V end lost 3 bases, the J end lost 4 bases, and 17 bases lay between the germline ends. Germline V gene sequence: CDR1 MDHEN, CDR2 SYDVKM. The rearrangement links TRBV28 to TRBJ2-3, with D hard to call. The receptor comes from a woman between 35 and 50 years old in good health. Some clones in this sample may be carry-over from other donors' samples. Sequenced input: PBMCs. The CDR3 spells CASSFIANMGSDTQYF. The CDR3 DNA reads TGTGCCAGCAGTTTTATAGCAAACATGGGGTCAGATACGCAGTATTTT.